This T cell receptor beta chain was documented in a study of cytomegalovirus exposure and HLA in healthy donors. Study-level information: T cells numbering about 200 million yielded around 120 million unique TCR beta sequences in an earlier analysis. Points from the study as a whole: When presence/absence was analysed, sequencing depth was taken to be roughly uniform across donors. High sensitivity and specificity were reportedly achieved when the classifier diagnosed cytomegalovirus status.

This CDR3 has 15 amino acids. The V end was cut by 4 bases, the J end by 5 bases, with 17 bases between. Germline CDR1 and CDR2: MGHRA and YSYEKL. As for this clone: Its antigen remains unidentified.

Primers: 60 Vbeta forward and 13 Jbeta reverse. Clones were sequenced by immunoSEQ multiplex PCR, and TCRdb holds only the in-frame ones, with some missing. The sample has 100,000 or so clones, 55% to 80% seen once. This TCR derives from a man in his forties or fifties in good health and CMV-seronegative. Sequenced sample: PBMCs. The chain joins TRBV4-1 to TRBJ2-5; no clear D gene. Here the CDR3 reads CASSPNPVLVETQYF. CDR3 bases: TGCGCCAGCAGCCCTAATCCCGTTCTAGTGGAGACCCAGTACTTC.